This T cell receptor (beta chain) was recovered during a study of OX40 agonist ivuxolimab in advanced cancers. At the level of the study: Under the entry rules, prior anti-PD-1, anti-PD-L1 or anti-CTLA-4 therapy was allowed, and 40% had some.

Germline V gives CDR1 SGHTA, CDR2 FQGTGA. The CDR3 runs 15 residues. With 1 base removed from V and 2 bases from J, the gap between germline ends came to 12 bases. Data came from immunoSEQ multiplex PCR; TCRdb stores just in-frame clones and leaves some out. The sample records about 93,000 clones, around 92% being singletons. The count of this clone is one. Its antigen is unknown. Study-level findings and limits: Antigen specificity remained undetermined for the expanded peripheral T cells. Also present in some nonresponders was a low level of normalized T-cell clonal expansion.

The sample was CD4+ or CD8+ T cells sorted from blood, taken in a trial of the OX40 agonist ivuxolimab. The rearrangement links TRBV7-3 to TRBJ2-7; possible D gene TRBD1, 6 bases. The sequence came from an adult with an advanced solid tumor such as melanoma, head and neck, liver or kidney cancer. This CDR3 reads CASSLRLDRAYEQYF. In nucleotides, the CDR3 is TGTGCCAGCAGCTTAAGACTGGACAGAGCCTACGAGCAGTACTTC.